The 16 T cell receptor beta chains below come from one sample, sequenced in a study of T cells after yellow fever vaccination. TCRdb re-derived calls from the 5' RACE reads in MiXCR, one entry per CDR3 protein. The sample lists 90,000 to 150,000 distinct CDR3 sequences, roughly 7.9% occurring once. Sequenced material: CD4+ T cells sorted from PBMCs, taken roughly seven weeks after the first yellow fever vaccination. These receptors all stem from a man aged 18 to 29 who received the YFV17D yellow fever vaccine.

Points on this clonotype: This may arise from a read error, as a much more abundant clone is one base away. V usage is TRBV2 and J usage is TRBJ2-7; tentative D call: TRBD1 (6 bases). This CDR3 contains 14 residues. V dropped 9 bases and J dropped 2 bases, with 17 bases sitting between them. Looked up from germline, CDR1 is SNHLY and CDR2 is FYNNEI. CDR3 sequence (DNA): TGTGCCAGTGCAGGGACATGGGGTGCCTACGAGCAGTACGTC. This gives the protein CASAGTWGAYEQYV.

In this sample, this clonotype turned up many times. The genes are TRBV29-1 and TRBJ2-3, with TRBD1 as a possible D gene (6 bases). Germline V lookup: CDR1 SQVTM, CDR2 ANQGSEA. This CDR3 contains 13 residues. Trimming pared 8 bases from V and 2 bases from J, leaving 14 bases between. CDR3 in DNA: TGCAGCACGAGACAGGATCCCACAGATACGCAGTATTTT. Translation gives CSTRQDPTDTQYF.

This clonotype occurred many times. The chain combines TRBV5-1 with TRBJ2-3; D is uncertain. CDR3 length equals 16 residues. The germline V gene encodes CDR1 SGHRS and CDR2 YFSETQ. V lost 3 bases and J lost 2, with 16 bases in between. The chain's CDR3 is CASSSGAQSITDTQYF. The CDR3 bases are TGCGCCAGCAGCTCTGGTGCGCAGTCGATCACAGATACGCAGTATTTT. The full variable domain, its missing parts supplied by reference TRBV5-1 and TRBJ2-3, is KAGVTQTPRYLIKTRGQQVTLSCSPISGHRSVSWYQQTPGQGLQFLFEYFSETQRNKGNFPGRFSGRQFSNSRSEMNVSTLELGDSALYLCASSSGAQSITDTQYFGPGTRLTVL.

This clonotype was counted many times. V gene TRBV5-1 combines with J gene TRBJ2-6, with D perhaps TRBD2 (6 bases). The germline gives CDR1 SGHRS, CDR2 YFSETQ. The CDR3 sequence is 16 residues long. Trimming cost V 0 bases and J 0 bases, with 7 bases left between them. The CDR3 region has the DNA TGCGCCAGCAGCTTGGTCGGGAGCTCTGGGGCCAACGTCCTGACTTTC. Its protein is CASSLVGSSGANVLTF.

V is TRBV6-4 and J is TRBJ1-5; D is uncertain. The germline V gene encodes CDR1 MRHNA and CDR2 SNTAGT. Trimming removed 6 bases from V and 2 bases from J, with 11 bases in between. This CDR3 has 14 amino acids. The CDR3 DNA reads TGTGCCAGCAGCGGGGAAGCAGGCAATCAGCCCCAGCATTTT. Protein: CASSGEAGNQPQHF.

This clonotype was recorded at least ten times. The V gene is TRBV29-1, the J gene TRBJ2-4; the match to TRBD2 covers 7 bases. The CDR3 runs to 14 residues. Germline CDR1 and CDR2: SQVTM and ANQGSEA. V lost 0 bases to trimming and J lost 8 bases; unmatched junction nucleotides: 7. This CDR3 is CSVEDRGVSDIQYF. CDR3 nucleotide sequence: TGCAGCGTTGAAGATCGGGGGGTATCGGACATTCAGTACTTC.

The table lists this clonotype with many counts. The J gene is TRBJ2-5, the V gene TRBV10-3; D tentatively fits TRBD1 or TRBD2 (5 bases each). Germline CDR1 ENHRY, CDR2 SYGVKD. The CDR3 length is 13 residues. V was pared by 6 bases and J by 1 base, with 9 bases between. In DNA form, the CDR3 reads TGTGCCATCAGGGGGGACGGCCAAGAGACCCAGTACTTC. Encoded protein: CAIRGDGQETQYF.

The chain combines TRBV18 with TRBJ2-3, with 14 bases matching TRBD2. CDR1 and CDR2 (germline): KGHSH, LQKENI. The ends lost 3 bases at V and 4 bases at J; junction bases unmatched: 12. The CDR3 is 19 residues long. CDR3 amino acids: CASSPWRLTSGGAADTQYF. The CDR3 DNA reads as TGTGCCAGCTCACCGTGGCGCCTGACTAGCGGGGGGGCTGCAGATACGCAGTATTTT.

Notes on this clonotype: One base away lies a much larger clone, so this may be a sequencing read error. V gene TRBV4-1 combines with J gene TRBJ1-4, with no clear D. The CDR3 covers 17 residues. Per germline, CDR1 MGHRA and CDR2 YSYEKL. V lost 1 base, J lost 6 bases, and 18 bases lay in between. The CDR3 reads CASSQAQLLGADEKLFF. CDR3 nucleotide sequence: TGCGCCAGCAGCCAAGCCCAGTTGCTGGGCGCGGATGAAAAACTGTTTTTT.

This clonotype was found many times. J is TRBJ2-2 and V is TRBV3-1; D unclear. CDR3 size: 14 residues. Germline V gene data show CDR1 as LGHDT and CDR2 as YNNKEL (reference sequence). Trimming shortened V by 11 bases and J by 6 bases, and 19 bases separated the two germline ends. CDR3 bases: TGTGCCTCGAGCGTTACTTGGGCCCCCGGGGAGCTGTTTTTT. Translation: CASSVTWAPGELFF.

This clonotype showed up many times. This chain connects TRBV29-1 to TRBJ2-5; TRBD1 agrees at 8 bases. Looked up from germline, CDR1 is SQVTM and CDR2 is ANQGSEA. This CDR3 is 13 amino acids long. Losses at the gene ends were 3 bases for V and 5 bases for J; bases not matched to a gene: 5. The CDR3 reads CSVDGQGGETQYF. The DNA of the CDR3 is TGCAGCGTTGATGGACAGGGAGGTGAGACCCAGTACTTC.

This clonotype was seen at least ten times. This chain uses TRBV25-1 with TRBJ2-3; 10 bases match TRBD2. CDR1 MGHDK and CDR2 SYGVNS come from the germline V gene. The CDR3 loop spans 14 amino acids. J lost 4 bases, V lost 3 bases, and 1 base had no gene match. The CDR3 is CASSELAGADTQYF. As DNA, the CDR3 is TGTGCCAGCAGTGAGCTAGCGGGGGCAGATACGCAGTATTTT. The whole variable domain, remainder taken from reference TRBV25-1 and TRBJ2-3, is EADIYQTPRYLVIGTGKKITLECSQTMGHDKMYWYQQDPGMELHLIHYSYGVNSTEKGDLSSESTVSRIRTEHFPLTLESARPSHTSQYLCASSELAGADTQYFGPGTRLTVL.

The table lists this clonotype with many counts. The V and J genes are TRBV29-1 and TRBJ2-1; a weak D match, TRBD1 (6 bases). This CDR3 is built from 17 residues. From germline, CDR1 is SQVTM and CDR2 ANQGSEA. V was trimmed by 4 bases and J by 0 bases, leaving 19 bases between them. The CDR3: CSVVSPIQGRSYNEQFF. Here the CDR3 DNA reads TGCAGCGTTGTTTCCCCTATACAGGGCCGCTCCTACAATGAGCAGTTCTTC.

This clonotype showed up many times. The chain carries TRBV28 and TRBJ2-7; 10 bases map to TRBD2. The J segment lost 6 bases and the V segment lost 6 bases, leaving 2 bases of the junction unmatched. Germline V CDR1 and CDR2: MDHEN, SYDVKM. This CDR3 has 12 amino acids. CDR3 nucleotides: TGTGCCAGCAGCCGACTAGCGGGCGAGCAGTACGTC. It specifies CASSRLAGEQYV.

This clonotype was observed a few times. The chain recombines TRBV7-9 with TRBJ1-6; D not certain. Trimming cost V 1 base and J 11 bases, with 6 bases left between them. The germline CDR1 and CDR2 sequences are SEHNR and FQNEAQ (reference sequence). The CDR3 is made up of 12 amino acids. In DNA form, the CDR3 reads TGTGCCAGCAGCTTAGAGGTGGCACCCCTCCACTTT. Translated: CASSLEVAPLHF.

This chain links TRBV4-1 with TRBJ2-7; D possibly matches TRBD1 or TRBD2 (5 bases each). CDR1 and CDR2 from the germline V gene are MGHRA and YSYEKL. This CDR3 region has 14 residues. V lost 1 base, J lost 3 bases, and 10 bases lay in between. The CDR3 coding sequence is TGCGCCAGCAGCCAAGCGGGGCAGGACTACGAGCAGTACTTC. Its protein product is CASSQAGQDYEQYF.